What follows is one T cell receptor (beta chain) and its context. Its cognate antigen is unknown. This entry belongs to a study of T cell repertoires in cytomegalovirus infection. About the study: Indicated by public TCR beta signatures were CMV infection and matching HLA type.

V was pared by 6 bases and J by 6 bases, with 9 bases of the junction left unmatched. Germline V gene sequence: CDR1 DFQATT, CDR2 SNEGSKA (reference sequence). This CDR3 is 14 amino acids long. Study-level points and caveats: Dominant in the ex vivo response were TCR beta clonotypes restricted by HLA-C and specific for CMV. Cumulated frequencies of public TCR beta families served to identify carriers of CMV plus the relevant HLA.

TCRdb redid the calling of the reads with MiXCR, one entry per CDR3 protein. The sample contains 150,000 to 200,000 distinct CDR3 sequences, roughly 9.8% of which appear only once. Input material: PBMCs. The V call is TRBV20-1, the J call TRBJ1-5; 9 nucleotides agree with TRBD1. The clonotype was recovered from a human donor in good health (CMV status not recorded). Some clones in this sample may be carry-over from other donors' samples. The CDR3 bases are TGCAGTGCGCTTACAGGGGGCTCCGCTCAGCCCCAGCATTTT. This encodes CSALTGGSAQPQHF.